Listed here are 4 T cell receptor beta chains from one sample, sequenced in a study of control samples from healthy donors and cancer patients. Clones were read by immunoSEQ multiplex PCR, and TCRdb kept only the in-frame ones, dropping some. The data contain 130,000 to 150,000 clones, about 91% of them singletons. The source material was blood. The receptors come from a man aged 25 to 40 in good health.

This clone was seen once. In nucleotides, the CDR3 is TGTGCCAGCAGCAGACAGGACTCCTACGAGCAGTACTTC. Its translation is CASSRQDSYEQYF. The chain uses TRBV12-3 or TRBV12-4 and TRBJ2-7; a weak D match, TRBD1 (6 bases). This CDR3 is 13 amino acids long. V dropped 6 bases and J dropped 0 bases, with 9 bases sitting between them.

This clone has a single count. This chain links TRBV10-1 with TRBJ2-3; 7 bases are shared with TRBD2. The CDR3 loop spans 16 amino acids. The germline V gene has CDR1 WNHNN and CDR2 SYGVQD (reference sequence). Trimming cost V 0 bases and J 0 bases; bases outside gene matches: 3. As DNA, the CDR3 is TGCGCCAGCAGTGAGTCTGCGGGAGCAAGCACAGATACGCAGTATTTT. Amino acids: CASSESAGASTDTQYF.

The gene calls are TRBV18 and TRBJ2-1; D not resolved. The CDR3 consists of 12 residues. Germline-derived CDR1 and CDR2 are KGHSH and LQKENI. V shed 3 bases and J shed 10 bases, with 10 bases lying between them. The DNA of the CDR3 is TGTGCCAGCTCACCGCAGCTCAGGGAGCAGTTCTTC. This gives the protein CASSPQLREQFF.

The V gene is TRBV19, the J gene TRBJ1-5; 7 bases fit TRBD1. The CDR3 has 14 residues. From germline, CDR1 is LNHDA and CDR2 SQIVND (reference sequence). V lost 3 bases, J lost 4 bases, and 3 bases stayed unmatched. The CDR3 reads CASSIRQGNQPQHF. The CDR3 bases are TGTGCCAGTAGTATTAGACAGGGAAATCAGCCCCAGCATTTT. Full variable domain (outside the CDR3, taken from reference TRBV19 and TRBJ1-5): DGGITQSPKYLFRKEGQNVTLSCEQNLNHDAMYWYRQDPGQGLRLIYYSQIVNDFQKGDIAEGYSVSREKKESFPLTVTSAQKNPTAFYLCASSIRQGNQPQHFGDGTRLSIL.